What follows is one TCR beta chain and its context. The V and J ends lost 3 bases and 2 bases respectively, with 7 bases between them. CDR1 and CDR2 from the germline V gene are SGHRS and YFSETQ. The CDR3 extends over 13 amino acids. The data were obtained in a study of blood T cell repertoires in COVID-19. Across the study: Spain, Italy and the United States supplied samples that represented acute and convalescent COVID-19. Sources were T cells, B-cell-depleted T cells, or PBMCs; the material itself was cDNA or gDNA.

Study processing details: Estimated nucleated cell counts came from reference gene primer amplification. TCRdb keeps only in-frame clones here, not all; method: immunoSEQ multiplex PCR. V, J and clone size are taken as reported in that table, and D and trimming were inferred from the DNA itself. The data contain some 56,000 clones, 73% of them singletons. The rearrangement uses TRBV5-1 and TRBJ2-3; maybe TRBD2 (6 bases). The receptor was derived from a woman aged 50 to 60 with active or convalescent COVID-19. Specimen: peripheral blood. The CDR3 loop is CASSSGDTDTQYF. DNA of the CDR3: TGCGCCAGCAGCTCGGGAGACACAGATACGCAGTATTTT.